A single sample gave rise to the 9 T cell receptor beta chains below, sequenced in a study of T cells expressing NK-cell markers. TCRdb reprocessed the 5' RACE reads, with one entry per CDR3 protein and no DNA. Recorded for this sample: 300,000 to 450,000 distinct CDR3 sequences. Sequenced material: blood T cells: a sorted CD56 or NKG2C T cell subset, CD4+ or CD8+ T cells, or bulk PBMC T cells (not recorded which). These TCRs come from a man aged 18-69 years in good health.

This chain connects TRBV5-6 to TRBJ1-5; TCRdb lists TRBD1, though no DNA is available to test this call. This CDR3 comprises 16 residues. Germline V gene data show CDR1 as SGHDT and CDR2 as YYEEEE. The CDR3 loop reads CASSFPGNGSEQPQHF.

CDR3 sequence: CSARDGSAISYEQYF. This sequence joins TRBV20-1 and TRBJ2-7; TCRdb indicates TRBD1, and absent DNA this call remains unverified. This CDR3 region has 15 residues. Germline V gene lookup returns CDR1 DFQATT and CDR2 SNEGSKA (reference sequence).

V and J are TRBV7-7 and TRBJ2-1; TCRdb designates TRBD1, a call that cannot be tested without DNA. This CDR3 contains 15 residues. Germline V gene data show CDR1 as SSHAT and CDR2 as FNYEAQ (reference sequence). The CDR3 loop is CASSLGRGTYNEQFF.

V and J are TRBV9 and TRBJ2-2; TCRdb reports TRBD1, a call that lacks DNA to check it against. Germline assignment: CDR1 SGDLS and CDR2 YYNGEE. There are 15 residues in the CDR3. The CDR3 sequence is CASSVGGQGFRELFF.

The chain uses TRBV7-2 and TRBJ2-3. Germline values: CDR1 SGHTA, CDR2 FQGNSA. The CDR3 is made up of 16 amino acids. The CDR3 protein is CASSLLGIGLTDTQYF. Together with reference TRBV7-2 and TRBJ2-3, the CDR3 gives the full variable domain: GAGVSQSPSNKVTEKGKDVELRCDPISGHTALYWYRQSLGQGLEFLIYFQGNSAPDKSGLPSDRFSAERTGGSVSTLTIQRTQQEDSAVYLCASSLLGIGLTDTQYFGPGTRLTVL.

The rearrangement uses TRBV18 and TRBJ1-4. The CDR3 extends over 15 amino acids. Germline loops: CDR1 KGHSH, CDR2 LQKENI. CDR3 sequence: CASSPRTDGNEKLFF.

This chain uses TRBV5-6 with TRBJ2-7; TCRdb gives TRBD1 as the D gene, but with no DNA this cannot be confirmed. Germline V CDR1 and CDR2: SGHDT, YYEEEE. The CDR3 spans 15 residues. CDR3 amino acids: CASRPRTDFSYEQYF.

V and J are TRBV6-5 and TRBJ1-5; no DNA is available, so the TRBD1 call from TCRdb remains unchecked. Germline CDR1 and CDR2: MNHEY and SVGAGI. There are 16 residues in the CDR3. This CDR3 is CASSRQQVPSNQPQHF.

CDR3 amino acids: CASSLLRPVGNYGYTF. V is TRBV5-1 and J is TRBJ1-2; TCRdb's D call of TRBD1 is untestable without DNA. Germline V gene sequence: CDR1 SGHRS, CDR2 YFSETQ. This CDR3 region has 16 residues. The whole variable domain, remainder taken from reference TRBV5-1 and TRBJ1-2, is KAGVTQTPRYLIKTRGQQVTLSCSPISGHRSVSWYQQTPGQGLQFLFEYFSETQRNKGNFPGRFSGRQFSNSRSEMNVSTLELGDSALYLCASSLLRPVGNYGYTFGSGTRLTVV.